The 5 T cell receptor beta chains below were found in one sample sequenced in a study of CXCR3-negative and CXCR3-positive naive CD8 T cells. Whole-study findings and limits: When CXCR3-positive naive cells were set against CXCR3-negative naive cells, the former had more hydrophobic TRB CDR3s.

No antigen has been identified for these receptors. cDNA libraries for TRB were generated by 5' RACE incorporating UMI labels. TCRdb re-called the 5' RACE reads; one entry per CDR3 protein, DNA not given. Recorded for this sample: around 61,000 distinct CDR3 sequences. Sample: naive CXCR3+ CD8+ T cells from blood. Documented subset: CD45RO-CCR7+CD27+CD95- naive CD8+ T cells expressing CXCR3 (TNR3+). All receptors derive from a human donor in good health. Some clones in this sample may be carry-over from other donors' samples.

The chain links TRBV28 to TRBJ2-5; with no DNA, the TCRdb D assignment of TRBD2 cannot be verified. Germline CDR1 MDHEN, CDR2 SYDVKM. The CDR3 contains 15 residues. The CDR3: CASSLFSARQETQYF. Filled out from reference TRBV28 and TRBJ2-5, the complete variable domain reads DVKVTQSSRYLVKRTGEKVFLECVQDMDHENMFWYRQDPGLGLRLIYFSYDVKMKEKGDIPEGYSVSREKKERFSLILESASTNQTSMYLCASSLFSARQETQYFGPGTRLLVL.

CDR3 sequence reads: CASSLLAGDLDEQFF. V usage is TRBV5-5 and J usage is TRBJ2-1; TCRdb's D call of TRBD2 is untestable without DNA. The CDR3 covers 15 residues. Germline V gene lookup returns CDR1 SGHKS and CDR2 YYEKEE (reference sequence).

V gene TRBV14 combines with J gene TRBJ2-7; TCRdb's D call of TRBD2 is untestable without DNA. CDR3 length: 16 residues. In germline, CDR1 is SGHDN, CDR2 FVKESK. The CDR3 is CASSQLPTRSGYEQYF.

This chain connects TRBV4-3 to TRBJ2-3. Per germline, CDR1 LGHNA and CDR2 YSLEER. The CDR3 is 14 residues long. The CDR3 sequence: CASSLRLVSDTQYF.

This rearrangement joins TRBV6-4 to TRBJ2-7; TCRdb's D gene call, TRBD1, goes unchecked for lack of DNA. Per germline, CDR1 MRHNA and CDR2 SNTAGT. The CDR3 totals 21 residues. The CDR3 sequence is CASSDFPDRGPRTRGSYEQYF.